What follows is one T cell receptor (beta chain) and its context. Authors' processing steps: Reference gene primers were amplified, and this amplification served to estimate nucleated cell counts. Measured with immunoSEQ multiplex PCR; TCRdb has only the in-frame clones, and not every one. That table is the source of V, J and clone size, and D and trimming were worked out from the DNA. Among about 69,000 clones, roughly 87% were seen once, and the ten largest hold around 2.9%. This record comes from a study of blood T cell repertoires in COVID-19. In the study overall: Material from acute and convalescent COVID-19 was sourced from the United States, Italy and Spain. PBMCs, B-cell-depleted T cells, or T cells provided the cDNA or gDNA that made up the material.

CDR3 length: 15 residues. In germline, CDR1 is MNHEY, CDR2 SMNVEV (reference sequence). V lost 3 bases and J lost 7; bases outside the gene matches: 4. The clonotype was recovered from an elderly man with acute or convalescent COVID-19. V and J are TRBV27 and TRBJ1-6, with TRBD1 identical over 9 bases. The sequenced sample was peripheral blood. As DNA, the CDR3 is TGTGCCAGCAGTTTCGGTGACAGGGGGAATTCACCCCTCCACTTT. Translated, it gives CASSFGDRGNSPLHF.